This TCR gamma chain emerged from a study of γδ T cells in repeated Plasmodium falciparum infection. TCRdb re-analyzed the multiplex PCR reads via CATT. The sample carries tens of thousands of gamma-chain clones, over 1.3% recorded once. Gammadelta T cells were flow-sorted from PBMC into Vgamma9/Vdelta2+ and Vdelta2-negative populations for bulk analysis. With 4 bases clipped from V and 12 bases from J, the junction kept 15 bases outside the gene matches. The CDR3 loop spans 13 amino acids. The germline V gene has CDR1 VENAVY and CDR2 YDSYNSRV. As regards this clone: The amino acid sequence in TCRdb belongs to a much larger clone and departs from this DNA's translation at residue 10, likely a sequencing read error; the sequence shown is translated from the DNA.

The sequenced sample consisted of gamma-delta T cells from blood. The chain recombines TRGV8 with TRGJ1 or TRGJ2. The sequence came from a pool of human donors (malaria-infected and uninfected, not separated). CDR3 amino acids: CATWDLRGETKLF. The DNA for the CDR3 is TGTGCCACCTGGGACCTGAGGGGGGAGACGAAACTCTTT.